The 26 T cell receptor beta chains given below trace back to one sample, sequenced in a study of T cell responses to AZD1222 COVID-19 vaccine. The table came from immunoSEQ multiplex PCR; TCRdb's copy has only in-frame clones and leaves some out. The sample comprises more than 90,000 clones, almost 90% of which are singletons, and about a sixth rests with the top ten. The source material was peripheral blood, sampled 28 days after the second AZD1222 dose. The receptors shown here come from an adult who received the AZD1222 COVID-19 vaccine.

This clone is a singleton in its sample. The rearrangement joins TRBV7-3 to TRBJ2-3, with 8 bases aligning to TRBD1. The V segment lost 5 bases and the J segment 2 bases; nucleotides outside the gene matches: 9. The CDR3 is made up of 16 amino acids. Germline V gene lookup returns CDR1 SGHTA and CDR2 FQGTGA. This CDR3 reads CASSPRTGRTTDTQYF. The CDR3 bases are TGTGCCAGCAGCCCCAGGACAGGGCGAACCACAGATACGCAGTATTTT.

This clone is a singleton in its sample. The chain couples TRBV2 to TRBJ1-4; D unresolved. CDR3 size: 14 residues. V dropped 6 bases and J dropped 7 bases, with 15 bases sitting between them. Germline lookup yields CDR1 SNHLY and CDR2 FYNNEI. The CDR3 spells CASRALREGEKLFF. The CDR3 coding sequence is TGTGCCAGCAGGGCCCTGAGGGAGGGTGAAAAACTGTTTTTT.

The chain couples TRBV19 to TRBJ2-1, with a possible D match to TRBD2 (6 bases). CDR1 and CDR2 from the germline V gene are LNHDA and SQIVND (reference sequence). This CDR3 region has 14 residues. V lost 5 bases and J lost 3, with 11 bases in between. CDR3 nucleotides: TGTGCCAGTAGTCGGGCTAGCGTCTACAATGAGCAGTTCTTC. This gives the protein CASSRASVYNEQFF.

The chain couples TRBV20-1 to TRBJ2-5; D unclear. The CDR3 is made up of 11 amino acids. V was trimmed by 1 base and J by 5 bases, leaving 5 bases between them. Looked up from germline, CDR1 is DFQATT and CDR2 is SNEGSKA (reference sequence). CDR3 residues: CSARVQETQYF. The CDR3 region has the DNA TGCAGTGCTAGAGTTCAGGAGACCCAGTACTTC.

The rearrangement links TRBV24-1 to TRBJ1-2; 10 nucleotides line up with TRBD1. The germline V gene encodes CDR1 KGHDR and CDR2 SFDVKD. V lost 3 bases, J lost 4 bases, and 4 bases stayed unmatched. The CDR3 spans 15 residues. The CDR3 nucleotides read TGTGCCACCAGTGATACGGGACAGGGGTTCTATGGCTACACCTTC. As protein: CATSDTGQGFYGYTF.

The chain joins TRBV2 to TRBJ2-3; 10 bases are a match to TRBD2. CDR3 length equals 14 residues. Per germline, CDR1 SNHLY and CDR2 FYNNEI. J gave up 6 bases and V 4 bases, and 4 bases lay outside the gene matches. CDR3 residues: CASSVDSGRDTQYF. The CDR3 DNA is TGTGCCAGCAGTGTGGATAGCGGGAGGGATACGCAGTATTTT.

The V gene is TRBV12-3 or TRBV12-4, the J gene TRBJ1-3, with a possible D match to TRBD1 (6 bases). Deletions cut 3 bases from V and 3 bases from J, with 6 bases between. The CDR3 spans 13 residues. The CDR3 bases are TGTGCCAGCAGTTTGGACAGTGGAAACACCATATATTTT. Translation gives CASSLDSGNTIYF.

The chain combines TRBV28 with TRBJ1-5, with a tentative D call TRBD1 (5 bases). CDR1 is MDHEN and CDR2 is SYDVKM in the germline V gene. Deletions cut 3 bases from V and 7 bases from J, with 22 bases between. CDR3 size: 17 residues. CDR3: CASSFYGGFPSGQPQHF. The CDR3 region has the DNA TGTGCCAGCAGTTTTTACGGGGGGTTCCCTTCGGGGCAGCCCCAGCATTTT.

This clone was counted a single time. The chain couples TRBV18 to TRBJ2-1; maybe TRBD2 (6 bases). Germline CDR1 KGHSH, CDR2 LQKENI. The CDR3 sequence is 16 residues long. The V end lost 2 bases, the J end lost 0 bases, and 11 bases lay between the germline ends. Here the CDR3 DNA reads TGTGCCAGCTCACCAAGGGCGGGGAGCTCCTACAATGAGCAGTTCTTC. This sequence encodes CASSPRAGSSYNEQFF. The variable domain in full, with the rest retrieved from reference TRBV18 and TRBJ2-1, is NAGVMQNPRHLVRRRGQEARLRCSPMKGHSHVYWYRQLPEEGLKFMVYLQKENIIDESGMPKERFSAEFPKEGPSILRIQQVVRGDSAAYFCASSPRAGSSYNEQFFGPGTRLTVL.

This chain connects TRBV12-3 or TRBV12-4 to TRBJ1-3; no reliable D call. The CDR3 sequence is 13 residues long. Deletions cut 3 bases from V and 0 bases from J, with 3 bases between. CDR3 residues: CASSFSSGNTIYF. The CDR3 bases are TGTGCCAGCAGTTTTAGCTCTGGAAACACCATATATTTT.

The chain's CDR3 is CASSAGWQNYEQYF. CDR3 nucleotides: TGTGCCAGCAGCGCTGGATGGCAGAATTACGAGCAGTACTTC. J is TRBJ2-7 and V is TRBV2, with D uncertain. The CDR3 extends over 14 amino acids. V was shortened by 6 bases and J by 4 bases, with 16 bases between the two germline ends. From germline, CDR1 is SNHLY and CDR2 FYNNEI.

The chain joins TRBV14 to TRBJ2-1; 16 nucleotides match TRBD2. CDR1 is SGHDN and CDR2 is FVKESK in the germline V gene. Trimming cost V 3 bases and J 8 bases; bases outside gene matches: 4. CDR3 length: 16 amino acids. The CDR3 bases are TGTGCCAGCAGCCACACCGGGACTAGCGGGAGGGATGAGCAGTTCTTC. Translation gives CASSHTGTSGRDEQFF.

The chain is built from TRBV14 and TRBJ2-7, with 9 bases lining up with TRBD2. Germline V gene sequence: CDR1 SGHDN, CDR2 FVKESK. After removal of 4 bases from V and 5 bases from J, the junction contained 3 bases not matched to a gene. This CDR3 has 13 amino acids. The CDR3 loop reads CASSPRLADEQYF. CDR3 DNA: TGTGCCAGCAGCCCCAGACTAGCGGACGAGCAGTACTTC.

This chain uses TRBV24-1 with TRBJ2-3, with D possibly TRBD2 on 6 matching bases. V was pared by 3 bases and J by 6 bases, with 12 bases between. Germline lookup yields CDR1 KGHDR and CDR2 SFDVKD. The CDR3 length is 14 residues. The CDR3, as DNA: TGTGCCACCAGTGATGCAGGGACTTTGGATACGCAGTATTTT. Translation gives CATSDAGTLDTQYF.

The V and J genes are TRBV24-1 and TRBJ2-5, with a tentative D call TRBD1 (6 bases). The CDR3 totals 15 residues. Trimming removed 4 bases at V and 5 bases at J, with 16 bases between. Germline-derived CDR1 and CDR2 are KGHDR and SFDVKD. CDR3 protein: CATSDPPTGDETQYF. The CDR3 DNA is TGTGCCACCAGTGACCCGCCGACAGGAGACGAGACCCAGTACTTC.

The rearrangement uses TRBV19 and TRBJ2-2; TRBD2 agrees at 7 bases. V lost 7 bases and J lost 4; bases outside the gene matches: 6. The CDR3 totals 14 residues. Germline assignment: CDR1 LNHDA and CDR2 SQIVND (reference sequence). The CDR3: CASTGREITGELFF. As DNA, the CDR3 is TGTGCCAGTACGGGGCGGGAGATCACCGGGGAGCTGTTTTTT.

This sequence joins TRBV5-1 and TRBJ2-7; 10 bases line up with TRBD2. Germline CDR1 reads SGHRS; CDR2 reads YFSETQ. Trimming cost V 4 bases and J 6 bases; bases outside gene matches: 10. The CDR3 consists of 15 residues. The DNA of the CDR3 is TGCGCCAGCAGCCTGACTAGCGGGTCCCCCCCCGAGCAGTACTTC. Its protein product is CASSLTSGSPPEQYF.

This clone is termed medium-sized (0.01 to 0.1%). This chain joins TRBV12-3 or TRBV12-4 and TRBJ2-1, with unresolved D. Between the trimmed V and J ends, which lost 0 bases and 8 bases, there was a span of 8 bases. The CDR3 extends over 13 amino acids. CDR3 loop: CASSLALYHEQFF. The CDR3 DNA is TGTGCCAGCAGTTTAGCCTTATACCATGAGCAGTTCTTC.

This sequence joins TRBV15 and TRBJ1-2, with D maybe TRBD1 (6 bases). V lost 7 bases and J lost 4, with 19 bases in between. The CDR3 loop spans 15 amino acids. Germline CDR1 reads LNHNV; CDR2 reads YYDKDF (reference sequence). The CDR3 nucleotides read TGTGCCACCAACCTTGATCCGGCAGGGGCCTATGGCTACACCTTC. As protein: CATNLDPAGAYGYTF.

Here the CDR3 reads CASSIGSYGYTF. In nucleotides, the CDR3 is TGTGCCAGCAGCATCGGAAGTTACGGCTACACCTTC. The chain is built from TRBV7-9 and TRBJ1-2, with D unresolved. Between the trimmed V and J ends, which lost 5 bases and 8 bases, there was a span of 12 bases. CDR3 length: 12 amino acids. CDR1 is SEHNR, CDR2 FQNEAQ, per germline (reference sequence).

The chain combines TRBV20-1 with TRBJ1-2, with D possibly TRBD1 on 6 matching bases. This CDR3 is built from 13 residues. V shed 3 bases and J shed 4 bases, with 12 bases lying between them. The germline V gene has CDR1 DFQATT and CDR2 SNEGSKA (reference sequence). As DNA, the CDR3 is TGCAGTGCTAGTCAGGGGAGGAGCTATGGCTACACCTTC. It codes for CSASQGRSYGYTF.

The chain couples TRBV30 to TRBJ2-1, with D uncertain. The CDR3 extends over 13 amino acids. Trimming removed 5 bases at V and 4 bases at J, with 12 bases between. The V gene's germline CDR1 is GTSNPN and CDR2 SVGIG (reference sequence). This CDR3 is CAWSGPAYNEQFF. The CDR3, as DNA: TGTGCCTGGTCCGGGCCGGCATACAATGAGCAGTTCTTC.

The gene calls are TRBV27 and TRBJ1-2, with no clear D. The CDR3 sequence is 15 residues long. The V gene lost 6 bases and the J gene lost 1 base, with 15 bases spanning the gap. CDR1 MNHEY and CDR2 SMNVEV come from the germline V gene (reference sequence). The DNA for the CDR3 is TGTGCCAGCAGAATGGTGGCTGGGAGTAACTATGGCTACACCTTC. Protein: CASRMVAGSNYGYTF.

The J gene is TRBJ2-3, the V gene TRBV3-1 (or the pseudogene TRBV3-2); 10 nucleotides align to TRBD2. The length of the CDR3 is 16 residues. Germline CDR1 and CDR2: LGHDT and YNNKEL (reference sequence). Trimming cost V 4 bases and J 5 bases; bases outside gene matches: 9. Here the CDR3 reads CASSPLAGGSKDTQYF. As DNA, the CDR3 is TGTGCCAGCAGCCCCTTAGCGGGAGGCAGTAAAGATACGCAGTATTTT.

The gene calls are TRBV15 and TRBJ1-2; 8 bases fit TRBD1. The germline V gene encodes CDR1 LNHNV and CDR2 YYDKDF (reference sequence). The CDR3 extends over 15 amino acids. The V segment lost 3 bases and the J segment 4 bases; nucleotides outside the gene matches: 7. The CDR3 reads CATSSRQGLFYGYTF. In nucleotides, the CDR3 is TGTGCCACCAGCAGTCGACAGGGGTTGTTCTATGGCTACACCTTC.

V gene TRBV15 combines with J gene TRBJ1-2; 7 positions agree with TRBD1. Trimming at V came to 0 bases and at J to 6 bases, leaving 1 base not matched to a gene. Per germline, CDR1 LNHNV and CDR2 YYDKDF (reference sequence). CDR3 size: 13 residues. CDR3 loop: CATSRDQGDGYTF. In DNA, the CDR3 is TGTGCCACCAGCAGAGATCAGGGGGATGGCTACACCTTC.